A selection of T cell receptor beta chains follows, all from one sample in a study of cytotoxic CD8 clonotypes in ibrutinib-treated CLL. This table comes from immunoSEQ multiplex PCR, and its TCRdb copy is limited to in-frame clones, with some not included. The sample holds around 250,000 clones, about three quarters seen once. This material consisted of PBMCs, taken after 24 months of ibrutinib treatment. The receptors stem from a human donor with chronic lymphocytic leukemia. The conserved cysteine and the conserved F or W are not part of the CDR3 here. Fields, in order: V gene, J gene, CDR3 protein.

TRBV28	TRBJ1-2	ASSLQGQGARHGYT
TRBV6-5	TRBJ2-2	ASTPGLVGTGELF
TRBV7-2	TRBJ2-7	ASSPRTVPYEQY
TRBV2	TRBJ2-3	ASSVQGPGDTQY
TRBV30	TRBJ1-5	AWSVAGIDQPQH
TRBV6-1	TRBJ2-3	ASTELFSTDTQY
TRBV6-5	TRBJ2-7	ASRLEGVSRYEQY
TRBV6-5	TRBJ2-7	ASSYTGQGNYEQY
TRBV19	TRBJ1-2	ASSRRQEFINGYT
TRBV29-1	TRBJ2-7	SVDGTGGSYEQY
TRBV19	TRBJ1-1	ASSIEVNTEAF
TRBV28	TRBJ1-4	ASLSGAQDEKLF
TRBV27	TRBJ2-5	ASSLEGVGTQY
TRBV5-6	TRBJ1-2	ASSERTGENYGYT
TRBV7-3	TRBJ2-7	ASSLGLAGVTEQY
TRBV6-6	TRBJ2-1	ASESSGGYEQF
TRBV29-1	TRBJ2-5	SVRQGAGETQY
TRBV5-5	TRBJ2-7	ASRSNYEQY
TRBV19	TRBJ1-5	ASGTTGNNQPQH
TRBV9	TRBJ2-5	ASSVGTSGSLQETQY
TRBV25-1	TRBJ2-5	ASSRPGEEETQY
TRBV6-5	TRBJ1-5	ASSYERGINQPQH
TRBV29-1	TRBJ1-1	SVGGGSSEAF
TRBV21-1	TRBJ2-1	ASSLAVRQF
TRBV7-3	TRBJ2-1	ASSPHSGVLGNEQF
TRBV28	TRBJ2-7	ASSLAGNEQY
TRBV27	TRBJ2-3	ASSPPRSGSFPWFSTDTQY
TRBV15	TRBJ1-4	ATSRVQEKLF
TRBV30	TRBJ2-3	AWSPGRGADTQY
TRBV7-9	TRBJ1-4	ASSFLGGANEKLF
TRBV18	TRBJ1-5	ASSPDSALNQPQH
TRBV7-3	TRBJ2-5	ASSSRTTTGEETQY
TRBV19	TRBJ1-2	ASSLRGAPYGYT
TRBV15	TRBJ2-7	ATSRGLEQY
TRBV11-3	TRBJ2-5	ASSLVTEETQY
TRBV9	TRBJ2-2	ATGQGNTGELF
TRBV2	TRBJ2-7	ASTASGGTYEQY
TRBV2	TRBJ1-5	ASKRVPGQPQH
TRBV29-1	TRBJ1-1	SVYPLGAQKAF
TRBV7-8	TRBJ2-7	ASSLRLAGVDEQY
TRBV27	TRBJ2-4	ASSLSISGGPRY
TRBV12-5	TRBJ2-3	ASGLVPGDTQY
TRBV28	TRBJ1-5	ASSLDGMKDQPQH
TRBV28	TRBJ1-5	ASSEPWAGASNQPQH
TRBV6-1	TRBJ2-7	ASRITGLFYEQY
TRBV2	TRBJ1-5	ASVGSPNQPQH
TRBV29-1	TRBJ1-4	SVEGAYEKLF
TRBV7-2	TRBJ2-5	ASSLVGARTQY
TRBV4-1	TRBJ1-5	ASSQDLTGHQPQH
TRBV30	TRBJ1-2	AYSTENYGYT
TRBV4-3	TRBJ2-1	ASSQEVAGGVQF
TRBV28	TRBJ1-2	ASTIGTGLGYT
TRBV13	TRBJ1-6	ASSLFGRENSPLH